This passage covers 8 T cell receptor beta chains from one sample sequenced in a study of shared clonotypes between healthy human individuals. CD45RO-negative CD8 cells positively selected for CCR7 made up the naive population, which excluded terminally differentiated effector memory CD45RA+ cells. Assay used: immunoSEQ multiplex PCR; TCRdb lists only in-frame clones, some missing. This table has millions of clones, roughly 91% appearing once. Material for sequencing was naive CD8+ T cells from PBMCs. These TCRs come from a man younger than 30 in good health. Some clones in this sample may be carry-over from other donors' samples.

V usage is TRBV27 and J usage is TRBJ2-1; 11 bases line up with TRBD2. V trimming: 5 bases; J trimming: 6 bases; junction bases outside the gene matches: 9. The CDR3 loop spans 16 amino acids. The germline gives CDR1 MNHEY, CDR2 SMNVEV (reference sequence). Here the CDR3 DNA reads TGTGCCAGCAGTCAAACTCTAGCGGGAGGAGGCAATGAGCAGTTCTTC. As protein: CASSQTLAGGGNEQFF.

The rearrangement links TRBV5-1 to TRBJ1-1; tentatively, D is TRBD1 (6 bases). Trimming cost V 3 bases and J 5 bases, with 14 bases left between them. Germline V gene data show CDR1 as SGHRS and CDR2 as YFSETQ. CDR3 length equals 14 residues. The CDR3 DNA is TGCGCCAGCAGCTCGCCGGGGGGGCAGACTGAAGCTTTCTTT. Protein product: CASSSPGGQTEAFF.

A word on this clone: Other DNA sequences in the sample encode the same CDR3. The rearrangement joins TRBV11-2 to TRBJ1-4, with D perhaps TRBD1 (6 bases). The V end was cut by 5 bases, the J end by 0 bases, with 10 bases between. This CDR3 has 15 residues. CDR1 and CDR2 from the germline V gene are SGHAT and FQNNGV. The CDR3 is CASSARGATNEKLFF. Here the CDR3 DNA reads TGTGCCAGCAGCGCCAGGGGTGCAACTAATGAAAAACTGTTTTTT.

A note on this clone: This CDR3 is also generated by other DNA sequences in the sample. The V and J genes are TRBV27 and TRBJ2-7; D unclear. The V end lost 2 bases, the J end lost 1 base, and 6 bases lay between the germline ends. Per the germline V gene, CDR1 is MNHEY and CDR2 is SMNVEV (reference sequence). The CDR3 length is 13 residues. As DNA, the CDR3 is TGTGCCAGCAGTTTAAGGCAATCCTACGAGCAGTACTTC. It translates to CASSLRQSYEQYF.

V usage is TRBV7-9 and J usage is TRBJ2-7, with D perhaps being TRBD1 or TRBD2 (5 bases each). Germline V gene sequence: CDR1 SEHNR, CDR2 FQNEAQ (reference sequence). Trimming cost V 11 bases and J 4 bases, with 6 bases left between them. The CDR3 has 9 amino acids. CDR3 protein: CAWGYEQYF. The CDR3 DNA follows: TGTGCCTGGGGGTACGAGCAGTACTTC. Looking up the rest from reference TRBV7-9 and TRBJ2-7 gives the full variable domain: DTGVSQNPRHKITKRGQNVTFRCDPISEHNRLYWYRQTLGQGPEFLTYFQNEAQLEKSRLLSDRFSAERPKGSFSTLEIQRTEQGDSAMYLCAWGYEQYFGPGTRLTVT.

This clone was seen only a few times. The CDR3 DNA is TGTGCCAGCAGGGGTGTCCGGGACTTCTACACCGGGGAGCTGTTTTTT. This gives the protein CASRGVRDFYTGELFF. J is TRBJ2-2 and V is TRBV27; a weak D match, TRBD2 (6 bases). In germline, CDR1 is MNHEY, CDR2 SMNVEV (reference sequence). V dropped 6 bases and J dropped 3 bases, with 17 bases sitting between them. The CDR3 runs to 16 residues.

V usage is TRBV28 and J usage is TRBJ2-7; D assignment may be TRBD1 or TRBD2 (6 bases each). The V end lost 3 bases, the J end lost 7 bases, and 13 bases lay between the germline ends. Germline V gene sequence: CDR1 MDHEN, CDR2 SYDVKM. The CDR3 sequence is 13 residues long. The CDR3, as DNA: TGTGCCAGCAGTTTTAGGGGGGCCGGGGAGCAGTACTTC. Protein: CASSFRGAGEQYF. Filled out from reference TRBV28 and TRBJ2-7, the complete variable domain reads DVKVTQSSRYLVKRTGEKVFLECVQDMDHENMFWYRQDPGLGLRLIYFSYDVKMKEKGDIPEGYSVSREKKERFSLILESASTNQTSMYLCASSFRGAGEQYFGPGTRLTVT.

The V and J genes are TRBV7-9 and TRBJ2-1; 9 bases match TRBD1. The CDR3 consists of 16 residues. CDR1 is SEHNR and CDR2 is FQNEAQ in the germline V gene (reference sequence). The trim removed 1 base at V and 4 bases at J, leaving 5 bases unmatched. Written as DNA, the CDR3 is TGTGCCAGCAGCTTAGTACCGGGACAGGGATACAATGAGCAGTTCTTC. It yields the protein CASSLVPGQGYNEQFF.